This entry lists 27 T cell receptor beta chains sequenced from one sample in a study of T cells in Graves' hyperthyroidism and ophthalmopathy. Authors of the study amplified TCR beta CDR3 regions from RNA transcripts. The HTBI set primed first-round TCR CDR3 RT-PCR. TCRdb analysed the multiplex PCR reads with MiXCR anew, one entry per CDR3 protein. The profile covers fewer than 750,000 distinct CDR3 sequences, with roughly 14% appearing a single time and around 4.5% taken by the ten largest. Sequencing input: blood. These receptors were taken from a woman aged 40 to 50 with Graves' ophthalmopathy.

This clonotype was observed many times. The chain employs TRBV9 and TRBJ1-1; D gene uncertain. The CDR3 totals 15 residues. Per germline, CDR1 SGDLS and CDR2 YYNGEE. The ends were cut back, 4 bases at V and 8 bases at J, with 21 bases in the middle. The CDR3 sequence: CASSTLATADMEAFF. Here the CDR3 DNA reads TGTGCCAGCAGCACGTTAGCGACGGCGGATATGGAAGCTTTCTTT.

This clonotype was recorded a few times. The J gene is TRBJ2-7, the V gene TRBV4-1; D is possibly TRBD1 (5 bases). This CDR3 has 16 amino acids. CDR1 and CDR2 from the germline V gene are MGHRA and YSYEKL. Trimming took 1 base from V and 3 from J, leaving 16 bases between them. The CDR3 loop reads CASSQAAMSGHYEQYF. The CDR3 coding sequence is TGCGCCAGCAGCCAAGCGGCCATGTCAGGGCACTACGAGCAGTACTTC.

At least ten counts were recorded for this clonotype. The CDR3 region has the DNA TGTGCCAGCAGTTCCCCTTCCTCAGACTACGAGCAGTACTTC. Protein sequence: CASSSPSSDYEQYF. The chain couples TRBV6-5 to TRBJ2-7, with D unresolved. V shed 4 bases and J shed 3 bases, with 13 bases lying between them. From germline, CDR1 is MNHEY and CDR2 SVGAGI. The CDR3 sequence is 14 residues long.

The sample holds many counts of this clonotype. The chain employs TRBV12-3 or TRBV12-4 and TRBJ1-1, with D tentatively TRBD1 (5 bases). The CDR3 is 15 residues long. V dropped 6 bases and J dropped 5 bases, with 19 bases sitting between them. The CDR3 coding sequence is TGTGCCAGCAGCCGTCGACACCTCAGGGTTACTGAAGCTTTCTTT. Its protein is CASSRRHLRVTEAFF.

This clonotype appeared many times. This chain links TRBV6-1 with TRBJ2-7; the D is unclear. CDR3 length: 15 amino acids. Trimming pared 6 bases from V and 5 bases from J, leaving 20 bases between. CDR1 is MNHNS and CDR2 is SASEGT in the germline V gene. The CDR3 reads CASSRSVTFVNEQYF. For the CDR3, the DNA is TGTGCCAGCAGCAGAAGCGTCACGTTTGTTAACGAGCAGTACTTC.

This clonotype was detected many times. The chain is built from TRBV12-3 or TRBV12-4 and TRBJ2-6, with 8 bases fitting TRBD1. V dropped 5 bases and J dropped 3; count of bases not matched to a gene: 6. CDR3 length equals 16 residues. The CDR3 reads CASSINRGFGANVLTF. CDR3 DNA: TGTGCCAGCAGTATAAACAGGGGGTTTGGGGCCAACGTCCTGACTTTC.

The rearrangement links TRBV19 to TRBJ2-5; no firm D call. V lost 3 bases, J lost 3 bases, and 11 bases lay in between. This CDR3 has 14 residues. Germline V gene data show CDR1 as LNHDA and CDR2 as SQIVND (reference sequence). The CDR3, as DNA: TGTGCCAGTAGTATCTTAGGGCGGAAAGAGACCCAGTACTTC. Translated, it gives CASSILGRKETQYF.

V usage is TRBV19 and J usage is TRBJ1-2, with 7 bases fitting TRBD1. The germline gives CDR1 LNHDA, CDR2 SQIVND (reference sequence). The J segment lost 3 bases and the V segment lost 5 bases, leaving 15 bases of the junction unmatched. The CDR3 is made up of 17 amino acids. CDR3 DNA: TGTGCCAGTAGTTGGACAGGAGGATTGATGGGGGACTATGGCTACACCTTC. Its translation is CASSWTGGLMGDYGYTF.

This clonotype was seen a handful of times. The chain is built from TRBV5-1 and TRBJ2-3, with 11 bases aligning to TRBD2. The CDR3 totals 17 residues. Germline loops: CDR1 SGHRS, CDR2 YFSETQ. V lost 4 bases and J lost 5; bases outside the gene matches: 12. The CDR3 here is CASSPYGSGRAVDTQYF. In DNA form, the CDR3 reads TGCGCCAGCAGCCCCTACGGTAGCGGGAGGGCCGTAGATACGCAGTATTTT. The complete variable domain, with remaining parts taken from reference TRBV5-1 and TRBJ2-3, reads KAGVTQTPRYLIKTRGQQVTLSCSPISGHRSVSWYQQTPGQGLQFLFEYFSETQRNKGNFPGRFSGRQFSNSRSEMNVSTLELGDSALYLCASSPYGSGRAVDTQYFGPGTRLTVL.

The V and J genes are TRBV6-2 or TRBV6-3 and TRBJ2-7; a possible D gene is TRBD2 (6 bases). Germline V gene lookup returns CDR1 MNHEY and CDR2 SVGEGT. The length of the CDR3 is 13 residues. V was cut by 6 bases and J by 5 bases, with 14 bases left in between. CDR3 amino acids: CASRATGTHEQYF. CDR3 sequence (DNA): TGTGCCAGCAGAGCCACCGGGACTCACGAGCAGTACTTC.

This clonotype was detected many times. The V and J genes are TRBV19 and TRBJ1-1; tentatively, D is TRBD1 (5 bases). The length of the CDR3 is 14 residues. Germline lookup yields CDR1 LNHDA and CDR2 SQIVND (reference sequence). Trimming shortened V by 1 base and J by 5 bases, and 11 bases separated the two germline ends. The CDR3 loop reads CASSIVQGETEAFF. The CDR3 DNA follows: TGTGCCAGTAGTATAGTCCAGGGAGAGACTGAAGCTTTCTTT.

This clonotype was observed at least ten times. V and J are TRBV28 and TRBJ2-7; tentative D call: TRBD2 (6 bases). Germline V lookup: CDR1 MDHEN, CDR2 SYDVKM. V dropped 3 bases and J dropped 5 bases, with 20 bases sitting between them. The CDR3 sequence is 16 residues long. CDR3 loop: CASSFNPTGGRDEQYF. The CDR3 nucleotides are TGTGCCAGCAGTTTTAACCCCACCGGGGGTAGGGACGAGCAGTACTTC.

This clonotype was recorded many times. An end of the junction differs from the germline gene, which may be a read error. The chain joins TRBV7-7 to TRBJ2-5; tentatively, D is TRBD1 or TRBD2 (6 bases each). The CDR3 runs to 16 residues. Germline V gene sequence: CDR1 SSHAT, CDR2 FNYEAQ (reference sequence). This CDR3 is CASSLNLGGKAETQYF. CDR3 in DNA: TGTGCTAGCAGCTTAAATCTAGGGGGGAAGGCGGAGACCCAGTACTTC.

This clonotype was observed many times. The CDR3 nucleotides are TGTGCCATCTCCTCCAGCACAACCTACGAGCAGTACTTC. The encoded protein is CAISSSTTYEQYF. V usage is TRBV10-3 and J usage is TRBJ2-7; no clear D gene. V was shortened by 8 bases and J by 2 bases, with 13 bases between the two germline ends. The CDR3 consists of 13 residues. Germline V gene lookup returns CDR1 ENHRY and CDR2 SYGVKD.

This clonotype was counted many times. The chain joins TRBV29-1 to TRBJ2-7; the match to TRBD1 covers 7 bases. This CDR3 comprises 15 residues. Looked up from germline, CDR1 is SQVTM and CDR2 is ANQGSEA. J was trimmed by 6 bases and V by 2 bases; bases with no gene match: 13. CDR3 loop: CSVENPQGDLSEQYF. CDR3 sequence (DNA): TGCAGCGTTGAAAACCCCCAGGGGGACCTATCCGAGCAGTACTTC.

This clonotype was counted many times. The chain couples TRBV20-1 to TRBJ2-7, with TRBD1 identical over 9 bases. The germline gives CDR1 DFQATT, CDR2 SNEGSKA (reference sequence). V lost 3 bases and J lost 0; bases outside the gene matches: 3. The CDR3 extends over 14 amino acids. The CDR3 DNA follows: TGCAGTGCTAGGGACAGGGGAGGCTCCTACGAGCAGTACTTC. Its protein is CSARDRGGSYEQYF.

At least ten counts were recorded for this clonotype. V usage is TRBV19 and J usage is TRBJ1-2; the match to TRBD1 covers 9 bases. Germline trimming cut 7 bases from V and 4 bases from J; bases unmatched to any gene: 10. This CDR3 is 15 amino acids long. Per germline, CDR1 LNHDA and CDR2 SQIVND (reference sequence). CDR3 sequence (DNA): TGTGCCAGTACCGGATCCGGGACAGGGATCTATGGCTACACCTTC. Translating it yields CASTGSGTGIYGYTF.

This clonotype was counted at least ten times. This chain uses TRBV2 with TRBJ2-7; a possible D gene is TRBD1 (6 bases). CDR1 and CDR2 from the germline V gene are SNHLY and FYNNEI. V gave up 7 bases and J gave up 2 bases, with 15 bases separating them. The CDR3 spans 14 residues. The CDR3 DNA sequence: TGTGCCAGCACGGCCCAGGGACACCCCTACGAGCAGTACTTC. It translates to CASTAQGHPYEQYF.

At least ten counts were recorded for this clonotype. The chain is built from TRBV19 and TRBJ2-7; weak D call: TRBD2 (5 bases). The CDR3 spans 13 residues. Germline lookup yields CDR1 LNHDA and CDR2 SQIVND (reference sequence). The ends were cut back, 5 bases at V and 1 base at J, with 9 bases in the middle. CDR3 in DNA: TGTGCCAGTAGTTACGGGGTTTCCTACGAGCAGTACTTC. It yields the protein CASSYGVSYEQYF.

V gene TRBV6-5 combines with J gene TRBJ1-5, with D possibly matching TRBD1 (5 bases). This CDR3 comprises 13 residues. Looked up from germline, CDR1 is MNHEY and CDR2 is SVGAGI. V was trimmed by 4 bases and J by 6 bases, leaving 10 bases between them. The CDR3 DNA reads TGTGCCAGCAGTTCCGAGGGGCGTCAGCCCCAGCATTTT. Protein: CASSSEGRQPQHF.

This clonotype was counted at least ten times. CDR3 nucleotide sequence: TGCAGCGTTGCCCTCGGGACAGAATACGAGCAGTACTTC. It translates to CSVALGTEYEQYF. V gene TRBV29-1 combines with J gene TRBJ2-7, with 7 bases matching TRBD1. CDR1 SQVTM and CDR2 ANQGSEA come from the germline V gene. The junction had 7 bases not matched to a gene; V was cut back by 4 bases and J by 4 bases. CDR3 length equals 13 residues.

This clonotype was seen many times. This chain links TRBV28 with TRBJ2-2, with D uncertain. The V end was cut by 1 base, the J end by 6 bases, with 6 bases between. Germline assignment: CDR1 MDHEN and CDR2 SYDVKM. This CDR3 contains 13 residues. DNA of the CDR3: TGTGCCAGCAGTTTATTTTATCCCGGGGAGCTGTTTTTT. Translation gives CASSLFYPGELFF. Full variable domain (missing parts from reference TRBV28 and TRBJ2-2): DVKVTQSSRYLVKRTGEKVFLECVQDMDHENMFWYRQDPGLGLRLIYFSYDVKMKEKGDIPEGYSVSREKKERFSLILESASTNQTSMYLCASSLFYPGELFFGEGSRLTVL.

This clonotype occurred many times. The chain carries TRBV7-2 and TRBJ2-7, with D tentatively TRBD1 or TRBD2 (5 bases each). There are 15 residues in the CDR3. The V end lost 1 base, the J end lost 2 bases, and 12 bases lay between the germline ends. Germline assignment: CDR1 SGHTA and CDR2 FQGNSA. The CDR3 region has the DNA TGTGCCAGCAGCTTAGGGGACGGTGGAGCCTACGAGCAGTACTTC. This gives the protein CASSLGDGGAYEQYF. The full variable domain, in which reference TRBV7-2 and TRBJ2-7 provide the parts outside the CDR3, is GAGVSQSPSNKVTEKGKDVELRCDPISGHTALYWYRQSLGQGLEFLIYFQGNSAPDKSGLPSDRFSAERTGGSVSTLTIQRTQQEDSAVYLCASSLGDGGAYEQYFGPGTRLTVT.

This clonotype was observed at least ten times. The chain is built from TRBV29-1 and TRBJ2-7; D remains ambiguous. This CDR3 spans 12 amino acids. V was trimmed by 2 bases and J by 10 bases, leaving 15 bases between them. Germline assignment: CDR1 SQVTM and CDR2 ANQGSEA. Here the CDR3 reads CSVERQEGEQYF. Here the CDR3 DNA reads TGCAGCGTTGAACGGCAGGAAGGTGAACAGTACTTC.

This clonotype has a count of ten or more. The rearrangement uses TRBV19 and TRBJ1-1, with a possible D match to TRBD1 (6 bases). CDR3 length: 17 amino acids. Germline V CDR1 and CDR2: LNHDA, SQIVND (reference sequence). V gave up 3 bases and J gave up 6 bases, with 23 bases separating them. For the CDR3, the DNA is TGTGCCAGTAGTATCCGGGGACCCGAGGAGGGGGATGCTGAAGCTTTCTTT. This gives the protein CASSIRGPEEGDAEAFF. Complete variable domain (other parts from reference TRBV19 and TRBJ1-1): DGGITQSPKYLFRKEGQNVTLSCEQNLNHDAMYWYRQDPGQGLRLIYYSQIVNDFQKGDIAEGYSVSREKKESFPLTVTSAQKNPTAFYLCASSIRGPEEGDAEAFFGQGTRLTVV.

The CDR3 bases are TGTGCCAGCTCACCCCAGTTCCAAGAGACCCAGTACTTC. Protein product: CASSPQFQETQYF. The V call is TRBV18, the J call TRBJ2-5, with unresolved D. Trimming shortened V by 3 bases and J by 1 base, and 6 bases separated the two germline ends. This CDR3 contains 13 residues. Germline CDR1 and CDR2: KGHSH and LQKENI.

A few counts support this clonotype. The gene calls are TRBV3-1 and TRBJ1-5; D remains ambiguous. The V gene lost 1 base and the J gene lost 0 bases, with 4 bases spanning the gap. This CDR3 is built from 14 residues. Germline loops: CDR1 LGHDT, CDR2 YNNKEL (reference sequence). In nucleotides, the CDR3 is TGTGCCAGCAGCCAAGTGGCTAGCAATCAGCCCCAGCATTTT. Translation: CASSQVASNQPQHF.